This T cell receptor (beta chain) is drawn from a study of blood T cell repertoires in COVID-19. Study context: The United States, Italy and Spain provided the acute and convalescent COVID-19 samples. The cDNA or gDNA used as material had been derived from T cells, B-cell-depleted T cells, or PBMCs.

V lost 6 bases to trimming and J lost 10 bases; unmatched junction nucleotides: 8. The CDR3 is made up of 15 amino acids. Germline CDR1 is MNHNY and CDR2 is SVGAGI (reference sequence). A single count supports this clone. Per the original data handling: Reference gene primers were amplified, and this amplification served to estimate nucleated cell counts. Produced via immunoSEQ multiplex PCR; TCRdb's table is partial and in-frame only. V and J calls plus clone size are reproduced from that table; the DNA served to infer D and trimming. The table has more than 200,000 clones, 88% seen once. The rearrangement joins TRBV6-6 to TRBJ2-1; TRBD2 matches 14 bases. The clonotype originates from a man between 65 and 79 years old with acute or convalescent COVID-19. Specimen: peripheral blood. The CDR3 spells CASSLGTSGRLEQFF. CDR3 DNA sequence: TGTGCCAGCAGCTTAGGGACTAGCGGGAGACTGGAGCAGTTCTTC.